This TCR beta chain was recovered during a study of CXCR3-negative and CXCR3-positive naive CD8 T cells. Findings and caveats of the study: Naive CXCR3-positive cells had TRB CDR3s more hydrophobic than those of CXCR3-negative naive cells.

Regarding this clonotype: The antigen is undetermined.

The authors prepared UMI-labeled TRB cDNA libraries by 5' RACE. TCRdb re-analyzed the 5' RACE reads; it lists each CDR3 protein once, without DNA. This table holds about 98,000 distinct CDR3 sequences. Germline V gene sequence: CDR1 MNHEY, CDR2 SMNVEV (reference sequence). This CDR3 region has 14 residues. The specimen sequenced was naive CXCR3+ CD8+ T cells from blood. Subset given: CD45RO-CCR7+CD27+CD95- naive CD8+ T cells expressing CXCR3 (TNR3+). The genes are TRBV27 and TRBJ2-7; TCRdb indicates TRBD1, and absent DNA this call remains unverified. The clonotype originates from a human donor in good health. Some clones in this sample may be carry-over from other donors' samples. The CDR3 reads CASSLSTGAYEQYF.